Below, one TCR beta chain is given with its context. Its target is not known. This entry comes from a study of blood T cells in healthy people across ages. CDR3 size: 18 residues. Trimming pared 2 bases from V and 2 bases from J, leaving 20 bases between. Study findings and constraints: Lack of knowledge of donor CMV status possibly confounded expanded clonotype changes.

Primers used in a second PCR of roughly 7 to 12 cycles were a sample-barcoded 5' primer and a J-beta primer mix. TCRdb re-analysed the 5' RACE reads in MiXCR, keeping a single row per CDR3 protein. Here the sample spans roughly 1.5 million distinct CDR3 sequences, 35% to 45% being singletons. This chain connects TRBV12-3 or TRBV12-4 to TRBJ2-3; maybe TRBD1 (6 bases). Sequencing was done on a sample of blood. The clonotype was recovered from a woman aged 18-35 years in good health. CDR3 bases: TGTGCCAGCAGTTTATCCTTAGCGACAGGCGGACCCACAGATACGCAGTATTTT. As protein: CASSLSLATGGPTDTQYF.